The sequence of this T cell receptor (beta chain) was determined in a study of cytomegalovirus exposure and HLA in healthy donors (dated by TCRdb to 2016 to 2017). Study-wide context: An earlier analysis of roughly 500 of the donors reported roughly 270 Gb of sequence data and roughly 110 million unique TCR beta sequences from some 180 million T cells. Roughly five DR-DQ haplotypes were handled as single units for association and clustering because linkage in the cohort was strong. HLA typing included class I and class II loci at four-digit resolution. All discovery cohort repertoires had been generated on a single sequencing platform. Rather than using new phenotypic data, the later analysis identified candidate immune exposures from TCR beta sequences and from how often those sequences occurred across donors. The study aimed to test whether signatures of past pathogen exposure could be identified by cataloging public T cell receptors. An earlier analysis of around 540 of the donors applied high-throughput TCR beta sequencing to assess whether each TCR beta V gene segment acted as functional or pseudogenic. The genetic ancestry cluster associated with self-reported Caucasian donors included 81% of the roughly 400 genotyped donors. An early release covering 550 to 700 HLA-typed donors comprised approximately 300 gigabases of sequencing data and roughly 85 million unique TCR sequences. Alongside the repertoire data, information on donor age, sex, ethnicity and CMV serostatus was compiled. In a later analysis, previously published TCR beta repertoires from about 640 donors were re-analyzed and high-resolution HLA genotyping was added so that TCR occurrence patterns could be studied. A later genetic analysis took genome-wide SNP genotypes for about three fifths of the 666 donors and used that subset as a discovery cohort. On average, approximately 250,000 unique TCR beta nucleotide sequences were sequenced per donor among about 400 genotyped donors of the cohort, with roughly 18% of those sequences being non-productive. High-throughput TCR immunosequencing, statistical association of individual TCRs with disease status, and machine learning were combined to predict cytomegalovirus infection status. The study profiled the T cell repertoires of approximately 700 subjects by immunosequencing and related them to cytomegalovirus serostatus. The number of donors typed differed by locus, with about 629-630 for A, B, C, DRB1 and DQB1, 522 for DQA1, under 610 for DPA1, and 400 to 490 for DPB1. In addition to the first cohort of 650 to 800 subjects, a separate validation cohort of approximately 130 different subjects was used. What the work shows at the level of the full study, not this receptor alone: A total of 150 to 200 TCR beta chains were listed by the study as associated with cytomegalovirus. An association between a missense DCLRE1C variant and V-gene and J-gene trimming of TCR beta chains was found in a later genetic analysis and replicated in an independent cohort. Broadly in line with IMGT annotations, most TCR beta V segments showed up in productive rearrangements about 87% or about 30% of the time in an earlier analysis of 450 to 600 of the donors. Strong co-occurrence of HLA alleles, especially DR and DQ, made assigning TCR associations to individual alleles difficult. A later analysis found that most CMV-associated TCR beta chains appeared HLA-restricted, with HLA associations seemingly driven largely by CMV exposure. A further reported finding was that TCR beta sequences accurately predicted the HLA-A and HLA-B alleles for most subjects in the first cohort. According to a later analysis, TCR association rates differed among HLA loci, with DRB1 alleles showing the most associated TCRs and HLA-C alleles showing the fewest. Because HLA typing was missing for some donors at each locus, association tests included only the typed subset. A later genetic analysis reported fewer N-insertions in productive TCRs among donors in an Asian-associated ancestry cluster than the approximately 700-donor mean. Some IMGT-functional V segments, including TRBV6-2 and TRBV6-3, could not be told apart with the 87-base-pair reads, so those segments were excluded. Compared with equally common non-associated chains, HLA-associated TCR beta chains in a later analysis were more clonally expanded and had lower generation probabilities. A later analysis reported that several top co-occurrence clusters appeared linked to parvovirus B19, influenza, CMV and Epstein-Barr virus. Cytomegalovirus status was reported to be diagnosed by the classifier with high specificity and sensitivity in both the original and validation cohorts. At a false discovery rate of 0.05, a later analysis linked approximately 18,000 TCR beta sequences to specific HLA alleles. Linkage disequilibrium might explain the correlated functional status among segregating V segments, but an unknown experimental factor could not be excluded. A few of the identified cytomegalovirus-associated TCR beta chains were confirmed in vitro to be specific for cytomegalovirus antigens. According to the authors, the approach could potentially be generalized to other disease states and immunological phenotypes. Immune exposure information for the cohort was limited to CMV serostatus. Because counts were too low, fewer than 20 rarely observed V segments, including chromosome 9 orphons, were excluded from the earlier analysis of 587 of the donors. The cohort was sequenced for TCR beta chains only, and without alpha or paired-chain data the features that could be detected were limited. The sequencing pipeline was judged likely to have produced a cluster of highly shared sequence variants as a technical artifact. Sequencing depth was assumed to be roughly uniform across donors in the presence/absence analyses, though that assumption may not hold. Most TCR sequences were seen in very few donors, while some public TCRs were found in many individuals.

Taken from cysteine to phenylalanine, the CDR3 has 15 residues. The kept DNA is CDR3 alone, 45 bases in frame from the first base. V loses 1 base, J loses 2 bases, and the germline ends lie 10 bases apart. CDR1 is given as SGHNT and CDR2 as YYREEE, both from the germline V gene (reference sequence). Library preparation was by the immunoSEQ multiplex PCR assay. For the multiplex PCR, a mixture combining 60 forward primers for TCR Vbeta segments and 13 reverse primers for TCR Jbeta segments was used. The CDR3 region of rearranged TCR beta genes was amplified from genomic DNA with a multiplex PCR assay. The amplified TCR beta libraries were sequenced on the Illumina HiSeq System as 87-base-pair reads. The original methods were these. A later analysis tallied around 82 million unique TCR beta chains across the roughly 610 repertoires, and about 12 million of those chains were shared by two or more donors. A nearest-neighbor algorithm error-corrected the raw reads and collapsed the reads into unique sequences, merging closely related sequences to remove PCR and sequencing errors. V, D and J gene segments were assigned by aligning CDR3 sequences to IMGT reference sequences. For a sequence to be retained, a match of at least six nucleotides to both a V gene segment and a J gene segment was required. Rearrangements were classified as productive when the CDR3 lacked stop codons and remained in frame with V and J, and all other rearrangements were classified as non-productive. CDR3 was defined by IMGT convention, running from the second conserved V-encoded cysteine to the conserved J-encoded phenylalanine. Sequences without an unambiguous match to a single V gene segment were excluded from the earlier analysis of about 600 of the donors. In an earlier analysis of 450 to 700 of the donors, V segments were called functional above 56.7% productive rearrangements and were called segregating when the between-donor standard deviation exceeded 5%. A statistical classification framework was built for diagnosing cytomegalovirus status from the catalog of TCR beta chain sequences. In a later analysis, V and J genes were assigned by comparing TCR nucleotide sequences against IMGT/GENE-DB human TR gene sequences. A later analysis assigned CDR3 sequences and most-parsimonious VDJ recombination scenarios with the TCRdist pipeline. In a later analysis, every TCR beta chain was defined by the combination of its CDR3 amino acid sequence and its V-gene family, and reads without a unique V-gene family were dropped. To address suspected cross-contamination and a sequencing artifact, a later analysis removed some 620 highly shared, low-generation-probability nucleotide sequences. For each public chain, a later analysis derived a clonal expansion index from normalized ranks of inferred template counts within each repertoire. A later analysis computed generation probabilities with a VDJ recombination model fitted to out-of-frame rearrangements, and checked the results against IGoR. A later analysis scored TCR-TCR, TCR-HLA and TCR-CMV co-occurrence with hypergeometric tests, applying a repertoire-size bias correction to TCR pairs. In a later analysis, false discovery rates were estimated by permuting HLA or CMV assignments 20 times. A later analysis grouped co-occurring TCRs with DBSCAN, adding TCRdist sequence similarity when clustering within HLA-allele-positive subsets. Repertoires with fewer than 30,000 or more than 120,000 public chains, plus five repertoires with anomalous nucleotide sharing, were excluded from co-occurrence clustering. This immuneACCESS table, as held by TCRdb, lists in-frame sequences with V and J called but not all clones. Of the missing ones, under half trace to an unresolved V gene in checked studies; the others have no known cause. Clone size and the V and J calls come from that table; the DNA yielded D and trimming. For this sample the table gives 120,000 to 150,000 clones, of which roughly 65% were detected only once. The top ten clones comprise 1.5% to 2% of the sample.

In total, approximately 700 healthy bone marrow donors made up the cohort. Cohort members were all nominally healthy when sampled, although unrecorded immune exposures were likely present. The donor was CMV seronegative and was included in the group of about 400 seronegative cohort members. Every donor gave a peripheral blood sample, and the peripheral blood mononuclear cells from that sample were used for TCR beta sequencing. The Qiagen DNeasy Blood Extraction Kit was used to extract genomic DNA from the blood cell samples. As concerns this clone: The antigen this receptor binds is unknown. There are no base qualities to consult, and no much larger clone falls within one base.

In this chain, TRBV5-4 is recombined with TRBJ1-3, with a tentative D gene TRBD1 over 5 matching bases. This clonotype was obtained from a woman in her thirties in good health and CMV-seronegative. Sequenced sample: PBMCs. The CDR3 protein is CASSLNQGPGNTIYF. DNA sequence: TGTGCCAGCAGCTTGAACCAGGGTCCTGGAAACACCATATATTTT. Reference TRBV5-4 and TRBJ1-3 genes cover what lies past the CDR3, so the full variable domain is ETGVTQSPTHLIKTRGQQVTLRCSSQSGHNTVSWYQQALGQGPQFIFQYYREEENGRGNFPPRFSGLQFPNYSSELNVNALELDDSALYLCASSLNQGPGNTIYFGEGSWLTVV.